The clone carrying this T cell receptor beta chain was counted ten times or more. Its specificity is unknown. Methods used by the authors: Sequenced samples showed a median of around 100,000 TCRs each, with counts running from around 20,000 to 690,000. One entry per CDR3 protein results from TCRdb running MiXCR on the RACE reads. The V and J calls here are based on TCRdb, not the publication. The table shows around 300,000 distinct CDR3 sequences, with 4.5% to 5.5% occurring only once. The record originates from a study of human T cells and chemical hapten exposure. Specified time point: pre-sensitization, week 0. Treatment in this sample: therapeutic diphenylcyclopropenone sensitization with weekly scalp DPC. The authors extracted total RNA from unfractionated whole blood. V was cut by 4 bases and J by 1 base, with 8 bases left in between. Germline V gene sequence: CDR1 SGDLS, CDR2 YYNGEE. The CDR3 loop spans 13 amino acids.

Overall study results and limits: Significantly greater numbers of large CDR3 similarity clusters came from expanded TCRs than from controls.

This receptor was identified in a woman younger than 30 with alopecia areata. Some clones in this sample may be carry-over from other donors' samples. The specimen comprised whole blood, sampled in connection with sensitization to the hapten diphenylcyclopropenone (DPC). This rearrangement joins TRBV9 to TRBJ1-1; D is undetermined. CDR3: CASSRNSNTEAFF. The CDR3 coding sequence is TGTGCCAGCAGCCGTAACTCGAACACTGAAGCTTTCTTT.